Detailed here is one T cell receptor (beta chain). Its antigen is not known. The sample comes from a study of cytomegalovirus exposure and HLA in healthy donors. Findings of the study overall: Among TCR beta chains, those listed as cytomegalovirus-associated numbered roughly 150.

Sequenced by immunoSEQ multiplex PCR; TCRdb stores in-frame clones only, minus some. This sample has fewer than 350,000 clones, with around 87% found just once. CDR3 length: 11 residues. CDR1 is SGHVS, CDR2 FNYEAQ, per germline. The V end lost 4 bases, the J end lost 7 bases, and 8 bases lay between the germline ends. The sequence was obtained from a woman aged 18-30 years in good health and CMV-seronegative. The sample comprised PBMCs. The chain joins TRBV7-6 to TRBJ2-7; no definite D call. The CDR3 here is CASSSSVEQYF. For the CDR3, the DNA is TGTGCCAGCAGCTCATCGGTAGAGCAGTACTTC. Full variable domain (missing parts from reference TRBV7-6 and TRBJ2-7): GAGVSQSPRYKVTKRGQDVALRCDPISGHVSLYWYRQALGQGPEFLTYFNYEAQQDKSGLPNDRFSAERPEGSISTLTIQRTEQRDSAMYRCASSSSVEQYFGPGTRLTVT.